The rows below give T cell receptor beta chains drawn from one sample of a study of blood T cell repertoires in COVID-19. TCRdb keeps only in-frame clones here, not all; method: immunoSEQ multiplex PCR. The sample records approximately 120,000 clones, about 87% being singletons. Sequenced sample: peripheral blood. Source of these receptors: a woman aged 45 to 65 with acute or convalescent COVID-19. The CDR3 runs from the conserved cysteine through the conserved F or W. A D gene is named only where the DNA matches it firmly. Expanded clones are given a class, and other clones once, few, many or no size at all.

>.|TRBJ2-1|TRBV11-3|once
CASSAGVYNEQFF
TGTGCCAGCAGCGCCGGGGTCTACAATGAGCAGTTCTTC
>TRBD2|TRBJ2-5|TRBV5-1|.
CASSLGLAGGPGETQYF
TGCGCCAGCAGCTTAGGACTCGCGGGGGGGCCGGGGGAGACCCAGTACTTC
>.|TRBJ1-4|TRBV16|.
CASSQSWATSNEKLFF
TGTGCCAGCAGCCAATCTTGGGCCACCTCAAATGAAAAACTGTTTTTT
>TRBD1|TRBJ1-3|TRBV3-1/TRBV3-2|.
CASSRSEDRLSGNTIYF
TGTGCCAGCAGCCGCTCCGAGGACAGGCTCTCTGGAAACACCATATATTTT
>.|TRBJ1-1|TRBV5-8|.
CASRLRIRVTEAFF
TGTGCCAGCAGACTCAGAATCAGGGTCACTGAAGCTTTCTTT
>TRBD2|TRBJ2-3|TRBV30|.
CAWSVTSGVKDTQYF
TGTGCCTGGAGTGTAACTAGCGGGGTCAAAGATACGCAGTATTTT
>.|TRBJ1-1|TRBV7-3|.
CASSLLMNTEAFF
TGTGCCAGCAGCCTCCTTATGAACACTGAAGCTTTCTTT
>.|TRBJ1-1|TRBV12-3/TRBV12-4|.
CASSLGDTGEAFF
TGTGCCAGCAGTTTAGGGGACACAGGAGAAGCTTTCTTT
>.|TRBJ1-2|TRBV6-1|.
CASSEATSYYGYTF
TGTGCCAGCAGTGAAGCGACAAGTTACTATGGCTACACCTTC
>TRBD1|TRBJ1-6|TRBV10-3|.
CAISAMDRGSSPLHF
TGTGCCATCAGTGCCATGGACAGGGGGAGCTCACCCCTCCACTTT
>.|TRBJ1-4|TRBV3-1/TRBV3-2|.
CASSRPPTAGSNEKLFF
TGTGCCAGCAGCCGACCCCCGACTGCCGGATCAAATGAAAAACTGTTTTTT
>.|TRBJ2-3|TRBV30|.
CAWSVGDTQYF
TGTGCCTGGAGTGTCGGGGATACGCAGTATTTT
>TRBD2|TRBJ2-4|TRBV19|.
CASSPLPLALTSGAAKNIQYF
TGTGCCAGTAGTCCCCTGCCGCTCGCCCTGACTAGCGGGGCTGCCAAAAACATTCAGTACTTC
>TRBD1|TRBJ1-2|TRBV6-5|.
CASSSPRTGFYGYTF
TGTGCCAGCAGTTCGCCTAGGACAGGGTTCTATGGCTACACCTTC
>.|TRBJ1-1|TRBV11-2|few
CASSLVGSEAFF
TGTGCCAGCAGCTTAGTGGGCAGTGAAGCTTTCTTT
>TRBD1|TRBJ1-2|TRBV14|once
CASSQAGTGGYTF
TGTGCCAGCAGCCAAGCCGGGACAGGGGGCTACACCTTC
>.|TRBJ1-6|TRBV6-6|.
CASSYLDYNSPLHF
TGTGCCAGCAGTTACTTAGACTATAATTCACCCCTCCACTTT
>.|TRBJ2-3|TRBV30|.
CAAATGHTQYF
TGTGCCGCCGCAACAGGGCATACGCAGTATTTT
>TRBD1|TRBJ1-2|TRBV3-1/TRBV3-2|.
CASSRQGTGYTF
TGTGCCAGCAGCCGACAGGGAACAGGCTACACCTTC
>TRBD1|TRBJ2-7|TRBV5-4|few
CASSQGQGLGEQYF
TGTGCCAGCAGCCAGGGACAGGGGTTGGGCGAGCAGTACTTC
>TRBD2|TRBJ2-7|TRBV5-4|few
CASSSGLAGDYEQYF
TGTGCCAGCAGCTCGGGACTAGCGGGTGACTACGAGCAGTACTTC
>TRBD1|TRBJ1-1|TRBV3-1/TRBV3-2|.
CASSQTGENTEAFF
TGTGCCAGCAGCCAAACAGGGGAGAACACTGAAGCTTTCTTT
>.|TRBJ1-2|TRBV2|.
CASSGQLANYGYTF
TGTGCCAGCAGTGGACAGCTAGCTAACTATGGCTACACCTTC
>.|TRBJ1-6|TRBV5-6|.
CASSKVHLSGGGGSPLHF
TGTGCCAGCAGCAAAGTACACTTGTCGGGAGGGGGTGGTTCACCCCTCCACTTT
>.|TRBJ1-1|TRBV6-1|few
CASSEPGHLENTEAFF
TGTGCCAGCAGTGAGCCAGGACACCTCGAGAACACTGAAGCTTTCTTT
>.|TRBJ1-5|TRBV7-2|.
CASTPTAGVNQPQHF
TGTGCCAGCACCCCAACGGCGGGGGTGAATCAGCCCCAGCATTTT
>TRBD1|TRBJ2-7|TRBV18|.
CASSGTVSYEQYF
TGTGCCAGCTCAGGGACAGTTTCCTACGAGCAGTACTTC
>.|TRBJ1-5|TRBV19|few
CASNGNRGQPQHF
TGTGCCAGTAACGGGAACCGAGGGCAGCCCCAGCATTTT